This T cell receptor (beta chain) comes out of a study of T cell repertoires in ileal Crohn's disease. Study-level information: Every patient was operated on for stricturing (about 60%) or penetrating (about 40%) complications. Study conclusions and caveats: All patients with clonality above 26.8% had endoscopic recurrence. Mucosal expansions were suggested to be mainly CD8 T cells.

Details on this clone: Its antigen is not identified.

The CDR3 spans 15 residues. V shed 0 bases and J 3 bases; nucleotides not matched to a gene: 3. Per germline, CDR1 MNHNS and CDR2 SASEGT. Included were adult ileal or ileocolonic Crohn's patients indicated for ileocolonic resection. The data were produced by immunoSEQ multiplex PCR, yet TCRdb's version contains in-frame clones alone and is incomplete. The repertoire holds about 6,900 clones, with 83% as singletons. The clonotype originates from an adult with Crohn's disease. The chain recombines TRBV6-1 with TRBJ2-7; 9 bases are a match to TRBD2. Sequencing was done on a sample of ileal tissue. In DNA, the CDR3 is TGTGCCAGCAGTGAAGCTAGTAGCGGGAGCTACGAGCAGTACTTC. Amino acids: CASSEASSGSYEQYF.